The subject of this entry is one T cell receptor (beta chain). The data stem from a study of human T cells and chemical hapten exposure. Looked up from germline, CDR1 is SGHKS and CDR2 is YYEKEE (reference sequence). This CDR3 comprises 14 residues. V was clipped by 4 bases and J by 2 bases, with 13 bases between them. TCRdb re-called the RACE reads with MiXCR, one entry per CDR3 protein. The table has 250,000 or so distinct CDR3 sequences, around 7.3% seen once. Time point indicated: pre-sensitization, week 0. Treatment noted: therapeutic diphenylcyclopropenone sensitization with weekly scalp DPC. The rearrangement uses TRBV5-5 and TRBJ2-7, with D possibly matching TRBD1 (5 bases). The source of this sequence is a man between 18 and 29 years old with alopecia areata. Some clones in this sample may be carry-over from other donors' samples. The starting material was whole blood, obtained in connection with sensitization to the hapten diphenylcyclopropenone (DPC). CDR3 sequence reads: CASSKGFPPYEQYF. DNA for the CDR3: TGTGCCAGCAGCAAGGGGTTCCCGCCCTACGAGCAGTACTTC.